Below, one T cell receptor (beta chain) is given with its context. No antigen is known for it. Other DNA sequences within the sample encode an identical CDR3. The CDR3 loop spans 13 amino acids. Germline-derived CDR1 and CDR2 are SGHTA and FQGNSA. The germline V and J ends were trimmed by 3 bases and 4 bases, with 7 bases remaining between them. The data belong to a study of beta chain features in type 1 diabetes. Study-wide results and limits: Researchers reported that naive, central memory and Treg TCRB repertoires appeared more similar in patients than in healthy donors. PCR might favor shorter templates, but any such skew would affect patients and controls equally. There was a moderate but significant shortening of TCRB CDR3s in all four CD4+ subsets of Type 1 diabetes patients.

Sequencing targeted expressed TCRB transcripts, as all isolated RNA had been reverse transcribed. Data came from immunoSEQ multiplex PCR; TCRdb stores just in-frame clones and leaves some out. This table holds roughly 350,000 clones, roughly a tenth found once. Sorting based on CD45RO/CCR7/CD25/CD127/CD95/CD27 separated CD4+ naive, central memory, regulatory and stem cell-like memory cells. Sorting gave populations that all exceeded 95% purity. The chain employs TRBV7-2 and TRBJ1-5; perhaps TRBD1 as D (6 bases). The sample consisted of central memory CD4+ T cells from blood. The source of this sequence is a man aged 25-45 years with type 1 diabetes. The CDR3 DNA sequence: TGTGCCAGCAGCTTGGGGGCTAATCAGCCCCAGCATTTT. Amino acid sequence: CASSLGANQPQHF.